Below are 14 T cell receptor beta chains sequenced from a single sample in a study of T cells in Graves' hyperthyroidism and ophthalmopathy. What was amplified from RNA transcripts were TCR beta CDR3 regions. During a first-round RT-PCR of the TCR CDR3, the HTBI primer set was used. TCRdb analysed the multiplex PCR reads with MiXCR anew, one entry per CDR3 protein. In the table there are around 300,000 distinct CDR3 sequences, approximately 13% of which are singletons. What was sequenced was blood. All receptors derive from a woman aged 40-49 years with Graves' hyperthyroidism.

This clonotype was seen at least ten times. CDR3 protein: CASSQEGVGLAGVWEQYF. The DNA of the CDR3 is TGTGCCAGCAGCCAAGAAGGGGTGGGACTAGCGGGAGTATGGGAGCAGTACTTC. The gene calls are TRBV3-1 and TRBJ2-7; 14 bases are a match to TRBD2. The germline V gene has CDR1 LGHDT and CDR2 YNNKEL (reference sequence). V lost 0 bases, J lost 7 bases, and 11 bases stayed unmatched. CDR3 length: 18 amino acids.

The sample holds many counts of this clonotype. This rearrangement joins TRBV27 to TRBJ1-1; no reliable D call. The CDR3 is made up of 14 amino acids. Trimming removed 8 bases at V and 1 base at J, with 14 bases between. The germline V gene has CDR1 MNHEY and CDR2 SMNVEV (reference sequence). CDR3 nucleotide sequence: TGTGCCAGCGGGCGACCGATACCGAACACTGAAGCTTTCTTT. This gives the protein CASGRPIPNTEAFF.

This clonotype occurred many times. V usage is TRBV24-1 and J usage is TRBJ1-4; tentatively, D is TRBD1 (6 bases). The V gene lost 4 bases and the J gene lost 5 bases, with 16 bases spanning the gap. The length of the CDR3 is 16 residues. The germline gives CDR1 KGHDR, CDR2 SFDVKD. In DNA form, the CDR3 reads TGTGCCACCAGTGAGGGGACGGGACATCTGAATGAAAAACTGTTTTTT. Its translation: CATSEGTGHLNEKLFF.

The rearrangement links TRBV20-1 to TRBJ2-3; 16 bases are shared with TRBD2. The CDR3 runs to 20 residues. V lost 1 base, J lost 2 bases, and 12 bases stayed unmatched. The germline V gene has CDR1 DFQATT and CDR2 SNEGSKA (reference sequence). CDR3: CSARGGAGTSGRASTDTQYF. For the CDR3, the DNA is TGCAGTGCTAGAGGAGGGGCCGGGACTAGCGGGAGGGCCTCCACAGATACGCAGTATTTT.

This clonotype was detected many times. The V gene is TRBV6-5, the J gene TRBJ1-5; D remains unclear. The CDR3 has 13 amino acids. Germline-derived CDR1 and CDR2 are MNHEY and SVGAGI. Trimming removed 0 bases from V and 7 bases from J, with 7 bases in between. The CDR3 nucleotides are TGTGCCAGCAGTTACTCGCGCCAGCAGCCCCAGCATTTT. Protein product: CASSYSRQQPQHF.

This clonotype was counted many times. The rearrangement joins TRBV3-1 to TRBJ1-1, with D perhaps TRBD1 (5 bases). Trimming cost V 1 base and J 1 base, with 7 bases left between them. Per germline, CDR1 LGHDT and CDR2 YNNKEL (reference sequence). This CDR3 region has 14 residues. CDR3 bases: TGTGCCAGCAGCCAAGGGACATGGAACACTGAAGCTTTCTTT. This translates into CASSQGTWNTEAFF.

Ten or more counts support this clonotype. The chain carries TRBV3-1 and TRBJ1-2, with 12 bases lining up with TRBD1. CDR3 size: 17 residues. Per the germline V gene, CDR1 is LGHDT and CDR2 is YNNKEL (reference sequence). Trimming took 1 base from V and 4 from J; bases not matched to a gene: 7. CDR3 DNA sequence: TGTGCCAGCAGCCAAGGGAACCCGGGACAGGGGGCCTATGGCTACACCTTC. Protein product: CASSQGNPGQGAYGYTF.

This clonotype was counted many times. The CDR3 is CASSPKLGGYAEAFF. CDR3 nucleotides: TGTGCCAGCAGCCCAAAACTTGGGGGATACGCTGAAGCTTTCTTT. The chain links TRBV9 to TRBJ1-1, with a possible D match to TRBD1 (5 bases). The length of the CDR3 is 15 residues. Trimming took 4 bases from V and 6 from J, leaving 19 bases between them. Germline CDR1 SGDLS, CDR2 YYNGEE. The variable domain in full, completed from reference TRBV9 and TRBJ1-1, reads DSGVTQTPKHLITATGQRVTLRCSPRSGDLSVYWYQQSLDQGLQFLIQYYNGEERAKGNILERFSAQQFPDLHSELNLSSLELGDSALYFCASSPKLGGYAEAFFGQGTRLTVV.

This clonotype was observed many times. The V gene is TRBV7-2, the J gene TRBJ2-5; D call uncertain. This CDR3 contains 13 residues. Germline assignment: CDR1 SGHTA and CDR2 FQGNSA. V was trimmed by 3 bases and J by 1 base, leaving 6 bases between them. CDR3 loop: CASSLGSQETQYF. The CDR3 DNA reads TGTGCCAGCAGCTTGGGCAGCCAAGAGACCCAGTACTTC.

This clonotype came up many times. The chain couples TRBV29-1 to TRBJ2-1, with TRBD2 matching over 11 bases. With V trimmed by 3 bases and J by 6 bases, 4 bases remained unmatched. Germline assignment: CDR1 SQVTM and CDR2 ANQGSEA. This CDR3 has 14 residues. This chain's CDR3 is CSVDGLAGRNEQFF. DNA of the CDR3: TGCAGCGTTGACGGACTAGCGGGCCGCAATGAGCAGTTCTTC.

This clonotype was detected many times. The CDR3 DNA is TGTGCCAGCAGCCAAGGACAGGGGCGTCAGCCCCAGCATTTT. Translated, it gives CASSQGQGRQPQHF. V gene TRBV3-1 combines with J gene TRBJ1-5; 8 bases are a match to TRBD1. Germline V gene lookup returns CDR1 LGHDT and CDR2 YNNKEL (reference sequence). V shed 1 base, J shed 6 bases, and the junction held 2 bases outside the gene matches. The CDR3 totals 14 residues. Based on the CDR3 plus reference TRBV3-1 and TRBJ1-5, the full variable domain is DTAVSQTPKYLVTQMGNDKSIKCEQNLGHDTMYWYKQDSKKFLKIMFSYNNKELIINETVPNRFSPKSPDKAHLNLHINSLELGDSAVYFCASSQGQGRQPQHFGDGTRLSIL.

This clonotype was seen at least ten times. V and J are TRBV2 and TRBJ1-5, with D uncertain. CDR3 length: 13 residues. V was trimmed by 1 base and J by 6 bases, leaving 7 bases between them. Germline V gene lookup returns CDR1 SNHLY and CDR2 FYNNEI. CDR3 DNA sequence: TGTGCCAGCAGTGAAGGGTCGGGTCAGCCCCAGCATTTT. Amino acids: CASSEGSGQPQHF.

This clonotype has at least ten counts. The DNA is omitted, as the CDR3 cannot be located on it reliably, and the CDR3 follows TCRdb's listing. This rearrangement joins TRBV7-2 to TRBJ2-5; the DNA was not used to check the table's D call, TRBD2. Germline CDR1 is SGHTA and CDR2 is FQGNSA. The CDR3 region is 16 residues in length, termini included. The CDR3 here is CASSFGPGLAEETQYF.

This clonotype was recorded many times. This CDR3 reads CASSPAFSMGRMNTEAFF. CDR3 sequence (DNA): TGTGCCAGCAGCCCGGCTTTTTCCATGGGGCGCATGAACACTGAAGCTTTCTTT. V is TRBV3-1 and J is TRBJ1-1; D perhaps matches TRBD1 (5 bases). CDR3 size: 18 residues. CDR1 is LGHDT, CDR2 YNNKEL, per germline (reference sequence). V dropped 4 bases and J dropped 0 bases, with 21 bases sitting between them. The full variable domain, rest sourced from reference TRBV3-1 and TRBJ1-1, is DTAVSQTPKYLVTQMGNDKSIKCEQNLGHDTMYWYKQDSKKFLKIMFSYNNKELIINETVPNRFSPKSPDKAHLNLHINSLELGDSAVYFCASSPAFSMGRMNTEAFFGQGTRLTVV.